Listed below are T cell receptor beta chains from one sample, sequenced in a study of blood T cell repertoires in COVID-19. Sequencing was performed with immunoSEQ multiplex PCR; in TCRdb, only in-frame clones are kept and a portion is missing. The sample lists about 200,000 clones, roughly 81% occurring once. Sequencing input: peripheral blood. Receptors were obtained from a woman of 80 years or more with acute or convalescent COVID-19. CDR3s include the opening cysteine and the closing phenylalanine or tryptophan. D genes are given only for firm matches. Clone size appears in some rows only: once, few, many, or a class for an expanded clone.

abundance,j_gene,v_gene,d_gene,CDR3aa,CDR3nt
NA,TRBJ1-3,TRBV19,NA,CASSISGSGNTIYF,TGTGCCAGTAGTATTTCCGGCTCTGGAAACACCATATATTTT
NA,TRBJ2-5,TRBV10-3,NA,CAISGAGLPQETQYF,TGTGCCATCAGTGGCGCGGGGCTGCCCCAGGAGACCCAGTACTTC
NA,TRBJ2-7,TRBV7-3,TRBD1,CASSLTGGQYEQYF,TGTGCCAGCAGCTTAACAGGGGGCCAGTACGAGCAGTACTTC
few,TRBJ1-6,TRBV30,NA,CAWATGGNSPLHF,TGTGCCTGGGCTACAGGTGGGAATTCACCCCTCCACTTT
NA,TRBJ1-3,TRBV28,NA,CASSLNVSPSGNTIYF,TGTGCCAGCAGTTTAAATGTCTCTCCCTCTGGAAACACCATATATTTT
NA,TRBJ2-5,TRBV6-5,TRBD2,CASSWASGSRETQYF,TGTGCCAGCAGCTGGGCGAGCGGGAGCCGGGAGACCCAGTACTTC
NA,TRBJ1-2,TRBV19,TRBD1,CASSIRGTGLNYGYTF,TGTGCCAGTAGTATTCGGGGGACAGGGCTTAACTATGGCTACACCTTC
NA,TRBJ1-5,TRBV7-6,NA,CASSLGRQSDGNQPQHF,TGTGCCAGCAGCTTAGGGCGACAGTCTGATGGCAATCAGCCCCAGCATTTT
NA,TRBJ1-2,TRBV28,NA,CASTKTNGLDGYTF,TGTGCCAGCACTAAGACCAACGGGTTGGATGGCTACACCTTC
NA,TRBJ1-6,TRBV25-1,NA,CASSDRPGGSSYNSPLHF,TGTGCCAGCAGTGATCGTCCGGGGGGTAGCTCCTATAATTCACCCCTCCACTTT
NA,TRBJ2-7,TRBV3-1/TRBV3-2,TRBD1,CASSHLGGQGGYEQYF,TGTGCCAGCAGCCACCTTGGGGGACAGGGTGGCTACGAGCAGTACTTC
NA,TRBJ2-5,TRBV6-5,NA,CASSQRKLQETQYF,TGTGCCAGCAGCCAACGTAAACTACAAGAGACCCAGTACTTC
NA,TRBJ1-6,TRBV25-1,TRBD1,CASSDWDRASYNSPLHF,TGTGCCAGCAGTGATTGGGACAGGGCTTCCTATAATTCACCCCTCCACTTT
few,TRBJ1-2,TRBV2,NA,CASRGLGGYTF,TGTGCCAGTCGGGGTCTTGGCGGCTACACCTTC
NA,TRBJ2-7,TRBV23-1,NA,CASSHLARGVSSYEQYF,TGCGCCAGCAGTCATCTAGCCAGGGGGGTCTCCTCCTACGAGCAGTACTTC
once,TRBJ2-7,TRBV5-1,NA,CASSLTAYEQYF,TGCGCCAGCAGCTTGACTGCCTACGAGCAGTACTTC
NA,TRBJ1-3,TRBV7-2,TRBD1,CASSTQGTGSGNTIYF,TGTGCCAGCAGCACACAGGGGACCGGTTCTGGAAACACCATATATTTT
NA,TRBJ2-5,TRBV9,TRBD2,CASSVGELAGSETQYF,TGTGCCAGCAGCGTAGGAGAACTAGCGGGATCGGAGACCCAGTACTTC
once,TRBJ1-6,TRBV7-9,TRBD1,CASSSTPGTASAW,TGTGCCAGCAGCTCGACCCCCGGGACAGCCTCCGCGTGG
NA,TRBJ2-3,TRBV11-2,TRBD2,CASSFYGGADTQYF,TGTGCCAGCAGCTTTTATGGGGGGGCAGATACGCAGTATTTT
once,TRBJ1-1,TRBV6-5,NA,CASSYSARMNTEAFF,TGTGCCAGCAGTTACTCGGCGAGGATGAACACTGAAGCTTTCTTT
NA,TRBJ2-1,TRBV6-5,NA,CASSNSREQFF,TGTGCCAGCAGTAACTCTCGTGAGCAGTTCTTC
few,TRBJ1-1,TRBV19,NA,CASNGEWVNTEAFF,TGTGCCAGTAATGGGGAGTGGGTGAACACTGAAGCTTTCTTT
NA,TRBJ1-1,TRBV4-3,NA,CASSQTGSFEAFF,TGCGCCAGCAGCCAAACAGGGTCCTTTGAAGCTTTCTTT
NA,TRBJ2-5,TRBV19,NA,CASSILRDSEETQYF,TGTGCCAGTAGTATCCTAAGGGACTCGGAGGAGACCCAGTACTTC
NA,TRBJ1-1,TRBV30,NA,CAWSVQEEAFF,TGTGCCTGGAGTGTACAGGAGGAAGCTTTCTTT
NA,TRBJ2-7,TRBV5-6,NA,CASSLVVGQGYEQYF,TGTGCCAGCAGCTTGGTTGTGGGGCAGGGCTACGAGCAGTACTTC
NA,TRBJ1-1,TRBV7-2,TRBD1,CASSRQGATEAFF,TGTGCCAGCAGCCGACAGGGGGCAACTGAAGCTTTCTTT
NA,TRBJ2-1,TRBV5-1,TRBD2,CASSLGSRTRFAYNEQFF,TGCGCCAGCAGCTTGGGCTCCCGGACTAGGTTCGCCTACAATGAGCAGTTCTTC